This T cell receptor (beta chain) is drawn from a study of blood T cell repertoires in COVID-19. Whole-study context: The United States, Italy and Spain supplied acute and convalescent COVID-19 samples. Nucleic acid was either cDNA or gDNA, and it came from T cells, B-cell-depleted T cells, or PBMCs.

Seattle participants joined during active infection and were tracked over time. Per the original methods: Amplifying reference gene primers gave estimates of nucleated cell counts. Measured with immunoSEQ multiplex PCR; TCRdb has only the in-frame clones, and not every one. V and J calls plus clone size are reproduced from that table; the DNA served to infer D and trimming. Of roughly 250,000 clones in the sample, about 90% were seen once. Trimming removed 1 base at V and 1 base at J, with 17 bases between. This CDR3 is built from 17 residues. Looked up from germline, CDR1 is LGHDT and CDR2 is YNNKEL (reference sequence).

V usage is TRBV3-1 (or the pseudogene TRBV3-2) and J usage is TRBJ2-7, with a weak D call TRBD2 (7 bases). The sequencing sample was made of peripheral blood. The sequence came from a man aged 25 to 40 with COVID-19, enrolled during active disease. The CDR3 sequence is CASSQAIQGGGSYEQYF. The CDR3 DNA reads TGTGCCAGCAGCCAAGCTATACAGGGCGGGGGTTCCTACGAGCAGTACTTC.